The subject of this entry is one T cell receptor beta chain. This clone's antigen is unknown. No per-base quality is available; no much larger clone lies one base away. Separate from the approximately 670-subject first cohort, the validation cohort of 120 subjects was the group to which the donors belonged. The library came from the immunoSEQ multiplex PCR assay. For the original study's pipeline: A statistical classification framework was built to diagnose cytomegalovirus status from the catalog of TCR beta chain sequences. Imported from immuneACCESS, the table was reduced by TCRdb to in-frame sequences with V and J called. These copies leave out some clones; in studies compared against another copy, an unresolved V gene accounts for under half, and the cause of the remainder is not known. That table is the source of V, J and clone size, and D and trimming were worked out from the DNA. For this sample the table gives some 250,000 clones, of which less than 95% were detected only once. The ten most abundant clones make up 3.1% of the sample.

This specimen comes from a study of cytomegalovirus exposure and HLA in healthy donors (dated by TCRdb to about 2017). Background for the entire study: According to a later analysis, the approximately 130 validation repertoires were produced on the same platform as the 666 repertoires of the first cohort. The study aimed to test whether cataloging public T cell receptors could reveal signatures of past pathogen exposure. Along with the approximately 650-subject first cohort, a separate validation cohort of 120 different subjects was used. To predict cytomegalovirus infection status, the study brought together high-throughput TCR immunosequencing, statistical association of individual TCRs with disease status, and machine learning.

Here is what the overall study found, with its caveats: In a later analysis, TCRs clustered in the first cohort were found to also tend to co-occur in the roughly 130 validation repertoires, with approximately 94% of cluster scores above 0. Most TCR sequences were observed very rarely across donors, whereas some public TCRs were present in many individuals. A few of the identified cytomegalovirus-associated TCR beta chains were confirmed in vitro to be specific for cytomegalovirus antigens. All 120 or so repertoires were used to score co-occurrence in the validation cohort in a later analysis, because that analysis had no HLA typing for the cohort. Cytomegalovirus status was reported to be diagnosed by the classifier with high specificity and sensitivity in both the original and validation cohorts. In the study, around 150 TCR beta chains were listed as associated with cytomegalovirus. According to the authors, the approach could potentially be generalized to other disease states and immunological phenotypes.

CDR1 is given as SGHAT and CDR2 as FQNNGV, both from the germline V gene. V trim: 5 bases; J trim: 9 bases; unmatched bases: 6. Its CDR3 holds 12 amino acids, cysteine through phenylalanine. Here the CDR3 DNA is all that survives: 36 bases in frame from base 1. The sequence was collected from a woman in her 30s in good health and CMV-seronegative. Specimen: PBMCs. The chain joins TRBV11-2 to TRBJ2-5; 7 junctional bases match TRBD1. At the DNA level, the sequence is TGTGCCAGCAGCGACAGGGCCGGGGCCCAGTACTTC. The translation is CASSDRAGAQYF.